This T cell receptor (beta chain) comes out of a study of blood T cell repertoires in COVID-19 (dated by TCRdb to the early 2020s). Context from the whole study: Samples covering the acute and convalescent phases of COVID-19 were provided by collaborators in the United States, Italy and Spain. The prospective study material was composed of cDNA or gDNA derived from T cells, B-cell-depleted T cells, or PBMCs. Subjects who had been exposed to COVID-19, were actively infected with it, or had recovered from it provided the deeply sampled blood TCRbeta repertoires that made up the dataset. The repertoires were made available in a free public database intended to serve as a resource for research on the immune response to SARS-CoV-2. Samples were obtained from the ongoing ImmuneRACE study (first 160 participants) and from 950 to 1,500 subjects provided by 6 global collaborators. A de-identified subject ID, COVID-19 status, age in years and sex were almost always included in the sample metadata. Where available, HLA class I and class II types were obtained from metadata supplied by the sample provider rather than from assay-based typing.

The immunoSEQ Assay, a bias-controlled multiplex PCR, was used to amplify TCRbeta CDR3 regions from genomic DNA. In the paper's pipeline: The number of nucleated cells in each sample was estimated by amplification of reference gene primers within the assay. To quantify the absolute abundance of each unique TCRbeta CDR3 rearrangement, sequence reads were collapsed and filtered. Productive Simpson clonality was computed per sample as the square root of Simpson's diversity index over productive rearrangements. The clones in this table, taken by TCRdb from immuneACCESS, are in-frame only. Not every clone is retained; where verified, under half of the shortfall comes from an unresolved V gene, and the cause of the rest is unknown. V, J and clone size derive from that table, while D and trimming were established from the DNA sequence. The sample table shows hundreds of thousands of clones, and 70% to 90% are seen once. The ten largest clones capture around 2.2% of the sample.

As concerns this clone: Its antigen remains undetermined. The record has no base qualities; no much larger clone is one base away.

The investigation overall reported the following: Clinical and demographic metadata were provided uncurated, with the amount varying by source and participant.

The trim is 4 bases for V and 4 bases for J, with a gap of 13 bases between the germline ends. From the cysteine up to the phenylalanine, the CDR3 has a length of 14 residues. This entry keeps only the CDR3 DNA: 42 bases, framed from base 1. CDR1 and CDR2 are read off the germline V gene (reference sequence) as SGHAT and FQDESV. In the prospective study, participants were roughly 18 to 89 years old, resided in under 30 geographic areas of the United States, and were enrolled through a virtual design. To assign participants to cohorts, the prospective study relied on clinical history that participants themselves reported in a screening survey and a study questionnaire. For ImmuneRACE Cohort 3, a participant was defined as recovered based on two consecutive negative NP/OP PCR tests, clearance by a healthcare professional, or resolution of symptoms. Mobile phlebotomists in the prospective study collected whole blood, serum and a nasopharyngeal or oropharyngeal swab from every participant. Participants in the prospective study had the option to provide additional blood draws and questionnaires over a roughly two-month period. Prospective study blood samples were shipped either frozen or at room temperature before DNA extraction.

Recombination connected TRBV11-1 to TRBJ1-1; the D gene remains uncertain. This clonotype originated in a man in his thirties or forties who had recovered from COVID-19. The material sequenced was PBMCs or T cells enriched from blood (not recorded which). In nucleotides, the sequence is TGTGCCAGCAGCTCGAGGGTGCATCTCACTGAAGCTTTCTTT. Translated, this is CASSSRVHLTEAFF.